This is a list of T cell receptor beta chains from one sample in a study of cytomegalovirus exposure and HLA in healthy donors. Produced via immunoSEQ multiplex PCR; TCRdb's table is partial and in-frame only. The table records about 180,000 clones, around 80% of them present only once. The source material was PBMCs. All receptors derive from a man aged 40-49 years in good health and CMV-seronegative. CDR3s include the opening cysteine and the closing phenylalanine or tryptophan. A D gene is named only where the DNA matches it firmly. Size values are once, few and many counts, or a class for expanded clones, and some rows have none.

d_call,clone_size,v_call,j_call,cdr3_aa,cdr3_nt
NA,NA,TRBV7-9,TRBJ2-5,CASSLGGAGRETQYF,TGTGCCAGCAGCTTAGGAGGTGCGGGTCGGGAGACCCAGTACTTC
NA,NA,TRBV11-2,TRBJ1-1,CASSLRLSQAQGTEAFF,TGTGCCAGCAGCTTAAGGTTGTCCCAGGCTCAGGGTACTGAAGCTTTCTTT
TRBD2,NA,TRBV5-1,TRBJ2-1,CASKMWGGPYNEQFF,TGCGCCAGCAAAATGTGGGGGGGACCCTACAATGAGCAGTTCTTC
NA,NA,TRBV2,TRBJ2-7,CASSEDRGHAYEQYF,TGTGCCAGCAGTGAAGATAGAGGACACGCCTACGAGCAGTACTTC
NA,NA,TRBV6-1,TRBJ2-4,CASSAHRRTGVKNIQYF,TGTGCCAGCAGTGCCCACCGTCGGACGGGAGTCAAAAACATTCAGTACTTC
NA,few,TRBV29-1,TRBJ2-1,CSVRREDEQFF,TGCAGCGTGCGCAGGGAGGATGAGCAGTTCTTC
TRBD1,NA,TRBV5-1,TRBJ1-2,CASSPGQGFYGYTF,TGCGCCAGCAGCCCAGGACAGGGGTTCTATGGCTACACCTTC
TRBD1,NA,TRBV7-8,TRBJ2-7,CASSETGGTSEQYF,TGTGCCAGCAGCGAGACAGGGGGGACAAGCGAGCAGTACTTC
NA,NA,TRBV6-6,TRBJ1-5,CASNGWGNQPQHF,TGTGCCAGCAACGGGTGGGGCAATCAGCCCCAGCATTTT
NA,NA,TRBV6-4,TRBJ2-7,CASSDKGSYEQYF,TGTGCCAGCAGTGACAAGGGGTCCTACGAGCAGTACTTC
NA,NA,TRBV18,TRBJ2-7,CASSQGNQIEQYF,TGTGCCAGCTCCCAGGGTAACCAGATCGAGCAGTACTTC